This TCR beta chain was profiled in a study of STAT5B mutations in CD4+ large granular lymphocyte leukemia. As for this clone: What it binds is not known.

Profiling relied on immunoSEQ multiplex PCR, and the TCRdb table lists in-frame clones only, not all of them. The sample contains about 23,000 clones, roughly 80% of which appear only once. The study's findings and limits: Main leukemic clonotypes were patient-specific, but more than 20% appeared at low frequency elsewhere.

Buffy coats from healthy blood donors served as controls. The source material was CD4+ T cells from blood buffy coats. This sequence originates from a human donor in good health.

The CDR3 protein is CASSQDRGSAVAKEQFF. The CDR3 DNA follows: TGCGCCAGCAGCCAAGATCGGGGCAGTGCGGTCGCGAAGGAGCAGTTCTTC. The chain has TRBV4-3 and TRBJ2-1; D may correspond to TRBD1 or TRBD2 (5 bases each). Deletions cut 0 bases from V and 10 bases from J, with 22 bases between. Germline V lookup: CDR1 LGHNA, CDR2 YSLEER. This CDR3 region has 17 residues.